Each of the 29 T cell receptor beta chains below was sequenced from the same sample in a study of HIV-infected patients and healthy controls (dated by TCRdb to 2013 to 2016). Library creation used 5' RACE. For sequencing, an Illumina MiSeq was employed. The raw public reads went through TCRdb reprocessing: fastp at Q25, MiXCR clone calling, in-frame beta chains kept. Each record represents a unique CDR3 protein, reported with the most common genes and DNA among its rows. The sample has around 67,000 distinct CDR3 sequences on record, about 15% of them singletons. In total, the top ten clones hold approximately 5.2% of the sample. Sequencing input: CD4+ T cells from blood. The receptors shown here come from a human donor in good health.

The chain is built from TRBV3-1 and TRBJ2-3, with D possibly being TRBD1 or TRBD2 (5 bases each). Germline CDR1 LGHDT, CDR2 YNNKEL (reference sequence). The ends were cut back, 1 base at V and 3 bases at J, with 5 bases in the middle. CDR3 length: 13 amino acids. The CDR3 is CASSQGGTDTQYF. The CDR3 nucleotides read TGTGCCAGCAGCCAAGGGGGGACAGATACGCAGTATTTT.

This clonotype was counted between two and nine times. The rearrangement links TRBV12-3 or TRBV12-4 to TRBJ1-5; 8 positions match TRBD1. The J segment lost 2 bases and the V segment lost 6 bases, leaving 9 bases of the junction unmatched. This CDR3 region has 16 residues. The CDR3 protein is CASSSGQGLRNQPQHF. The CDR3 nucleotides read TGTGCCAGCAGCTCAGGACAGGGATTGCGCAATCAGCCCCAGCATTTT.

This clonotype came up many times. J is TRBJ2-3 and V is TRBV12-3 or TRBV12-4; 11 bases align to TRBD2. The junction had 7 bases not matched to a gene; V was cut back by 5 bases and J by 12 bases. The length of the CDR3 is 13 residues. CDR3 bases: TGTGCCAGCAGTGGACTAGCGGGCGGACCTCAGTATTTT. Residues: CASSGLAGGPQYF.

The chain is built from TRBV20-1 and TRBJ2-1, with D possibly TRBD2 on 5 matching bases. Germline loops: CDR1 DFQATT, CDR2 SNEGSKA (reference sequence). V was shortened by 3 bases and J by 0 bases, with 15 bases between the two germline ends. The CDR3 contains 16 residues. The chain's CDR3 is CSARNRRDVSYNEQFF. In nucleotides, the CDR3 is TGCAGTGCTAGGAATCGACGGGATGTCTCCTACAATGAGCAGTTCTTC.

In its sample, this clonotype was seen a few times. The chain is built from TRBV2 and TRBJ2-3, with D uncertain. Trimming pared 6 bases from V and 2 bases from J, leaving 6 bases between. CDR1 SNHLY and CDR2 FYNNEI come from the germline V gene. The CDR3 totals 12 residues. CDR3 in amino acids: CASREDTDTQYF. CDR3 nucleotides: TGTGCCAGCAGAGAGGACACAGATACGCAGTATTTT.

This clonotype appeared a few times. The chain combines TRBV7-9 with TRBJ1-1, with 7 bases that match TRBD1. The junction had 11 bases not matched to a gene; V was cut back by 4 bases and J by 0 bases. Per germline, CDR1 SEHNR and CDR2 FQNEAQ (reference sequence). This CDR3 comprises 17 residues. The CDR3 loop is CASSSGQTSTMNTEAFF. The CDR3 DNA is TGTGCCAGCAGCTCGGGACAGACGAGCACAATGAACACTGAAGCTTTCTTT.

This clonotype showed up just once. The chain links TRBV28 to TRBJ1-1; D is perhaps TRBD1 (6 bases). V was shortened by 4 bases and J by 3 bases, with 12 bases between the two germline ends. CDR1 and CDR2 from the germline V gene are MDHEN and SYDVKM. The CDR3 is made up of 14 amino acids. The CDR3 reads CASSSTGGHTEAFF. CDR3 nucleotides: TGTGCCAGCAGTTCCACCGGGGGCCACACTGAAGCTTTCTTT. Full variable domain (outside the CDR3, taken from reference TRBV28 and TRBJ1-1): DVKVTQSSRYLVKRTGEKVFLECVQDMDHENMFWYRQDPGLGLRLIYFSYDVKMKEKGDIPEGYSVSREKKERFSLILESASTNQTSMYLCASSSTGGHTEAFFGQGTRLTVV.

This chain uses TRBV7-8 with TRBJ2-3; 7 positions agree with TRBD2. This CDR3 spans 15 amino acids. Germline assignment: CDR1 SGHVS and CDR2 FQNEAQ. V gave up 4 bases and J gave up 6 bases; unmatched junction bases: 10. For the CDR3, the DNA is TGTGCCAGCAGCTCCTGGAGCGGGGTGGGGGATACGCAGTATTTT. Its protein product is CASSSWSGVGDTQYF.

The gene calls are TRBV18 and TRBJ2-5, with 7 bases fitting TRBD1. Germline trimming cut 3 bases from V and 8 bases from J; bases unmatched to any gene: 21. From germline, CDR1 is KGHSH and CDR2 LQKENI. This CDR3 region has 18 residues. The CDR3 is CASSPLRTGTEIRGTQYF. Written as DNA, the CDR3 is TGTGCCAGCTCACCCCTACGGACCGGGACAGAGATAAGAGGAACCCAGTACTTC. The entire variable domain, with the rest obtained from reference TRBV18 and TRBJ2-5, is as follows: NAGVMQNPRHLVRRRGQEARLRCSPMKGHSHVYWYRQLPEEGLKFMVYLQKENIIDESGMPKERFSAEFPKEGPSILRIQQVVRGDSAAYFCASSPLRTGTEIRGTQYFGPGTRLLVL.

This CDR3 is CASSPPRGGGSPLHF. The DNA for the CDR3 is TGTGCCAGCAGTCCCCCGAGAGGGGGAGGTTCACCCCTCCACTTT. J is TRBJ1-6 and V is TRBV12-3 or TRBV12-4; possibly TRBD1 for D (6 bases). V was pared by 5 bases and J by 9 bases, with 17 bases between. The CDR3 extends over 15 amino acids.

This chain joins TRBV5-5 and TRBJ1-1; tentative D call: TRBD1 (6 bases). The CDR3 extends over 14 amino acids. Germline V gene lookup returns CDR1 SGHKS and CDR2 YYEKEE (reference sequence). The V and J ends lost 6 bases and 5 bases respectively, with 17 bases between them. The CDR3 protein is CASNLVGGRTEAFF. In nucleotides, the CDR3 is TGTGCCAGCAACCTTGTTGGGGGGCGTACTGAAGCTTTCTTT.

The chain combines TRBV7-2 with TRBJ2-5; tentatively, D is TRBD1 or TRBD2 (5 bases each). Germline V lookup: CDR1 SGHTA, CDR2 FQGNSA. The CDR3 covers 14 residues. Trimming pared 3 bases from V and 5 bases from J, leaving 13 bases between. CDR3 bases: TGTGCCAGCAGCTTGGTCCGGGGCGGGGAGACCCAGTACTTC. It codes for CASSLVRGGETQYF.

This clonotype has just a few counts. The rearrangement joins TRBV6-2 or TRBV6-3 to TRBJ2-1; TRBD1 might be the D (5 bases). The germline V gene encodes CDR1 MNHEY and CDR2 SVGEGT. Trimming removed 0 bases at V and 5 bases at J, with 8 bases between. The CDR3 totals 14 residues. CDR3 nucleotide sequence: TGTGCCAGCAGTTACTCGAAGGGGCACAATGAGCAGTTCTTC. It is translated as CASSYSKGHNEQFF.

This clonotype showed up just a few times. The chain couples TRBV27 to TRBJ1-4, with no clear D. The germline V gene encodes CDR1 MNHEY and CDR2 SMNVEV (reference sequence). V was pared by 5 bases and J by 8 bases, with 12 bases between. This CDR3 spans 13 amino acids. The CDR3 region has the DNA TGTGCCAGCAGTCCCCGCCCCCGGGAAAAACTGTTTTTT. Its translation is CASSPRPREKLFF.

The chain has TRBV6-2 or TRBV6-3 and TRBJ2-5; 7 nucleotides line up with TRBD2. CDR1 MNHEY and CDR2 SVGEGT come from the germline V gene. With V trimmed by 4 bases and J by 0 bases, 8 bases remained unmatched. There are 16 residues in the CDR3. CDR3 region: CASSWGGLGNQETQYF. The CDR3 DNA is TGTGCCAGCAGTTGGGGAGGACTAGGAAACCAAGAGACCCAGTACTTC.

The chain links TRBV6-2 or TRBV6-3 to TRBJ1-4; unclear D gene. V gave up 4 bases and J gave up 8 bases, with 8 bases separating them. Germline V gene data show CDR1 as MNHEY and CDR2 as SVGEGT. The CDR3 has 12 amino acids. CDR3 nucleotide sequence: TGTGCCAGCAGTTCCGTTCGAGAAAAACTGTTTTTT. It yields the protein CASSSVREKLFF.

This clonotype was counted between two and nine times. The chain uses TRBV12-3 or TRBV12-4 and TRBJ2-1; 12 positions match TRBD2. The ends lost 5 bases at V and 5 bases at J; junction bases unmatched: 4. This CDR3 has 15 residues. The CDR3 DNA is TGTGCCAGCAGTCCTACTAGCGGGGGGCACAATGAGCAGTTCTTC. Translation gives CASSPTSGGHNEQFF.

The chain has TRBV14 and TRBJ2-5; D unresolved. The germline V gene encodes CDR1 SGHDN and CDR2 FVKESK. The CDR3 has 11 residues. Trimming shortened V by 2 bases and J by 5 bases, and 3 bases separated the two germline ends. CDR3 in amino acids: CASSQSETQYF. CDR3 DNA: TGTGCCAGCAGCCAAAGCGAGACCCAGTACTTC.

The chain uses TRBV11-3 and TRBJ2-2; 8 nucleotides line up with TRBD2. This CDR3 contains 15 residues. J was trimmed by 8 bases and V by 0 bases; bases with no gene match: 5. CDR1 is SGHNT, CDR2 YENEEA, per germline. This CDR3 is CASSLELADVGELFF. Here the CDR3 DNA reads TGTGCCAGCAGCTTAGAACTAGCGGACGTAGGGGAGCTGTTTTTT.

CDR3 amino acids: CASSPLRQASYNEQFF. CDR3 sequence (DNA): TGCGCCAGCAGCCCTCTCAGACAGGCCTCCTACAATGAGCAGTTCTTC. The chain is built from TRBV5-1 and TRBJ2-1, with D maybe TRBD1 (6 bases). Germline values: CDR1 SGHRS, CDR2 YFSETQ. The CDR3 consists of 16 residues. Trimming removed 4 bases at V and 0 bases at J, with 14 bases between. Together with reference TRBV5-1 and TRBJ2-1, the CDR3 gives the full variable domain: KAGVTQTPRYLIKTRGQQVTLSCSPISGHRSVSWYQQTPGQGLQFLFEYFSETQRNKGNFPGRFSGRQFSNSRSEMNVSTLELGDSALYLCASSPLRQASYNEQFFGPGTRLTVL.

CDR3 protein: CASSKGQVDYGYTF. In DNA, the CDR3 is TGTGCCAGCAGCAAAGGACAGGTCGACTATGGCTACACCTTC. This rearrangement joins TRBV7-9 to TRBJ1-2, with 7 bases that match TRBD1. The germline CDR1 and CDR2 sequences are SEHNR and FQNEAQ (reference sequence). There are 14 residues in the CDR3. The V gene end was trimmed by 5 bases and the J gene end by 3 bases; junction bases not matched to a gene: 6.

The chain's CDR3 is CASSLSSVGGEGEKLFF. The DNA for the CDR3 is TGCGCCAGCAGCTTGTCGTCGGTTGGAGGGGAGGGTGAAAAACTGTTTTTT. The gene calls are TRBV5-1 and TRBJ1-4; D might be TRBD1 (5 bases). V was trimmed by 1 base and J by 7 bases, leaving 20 bases between them. Germline CDR1 SGHRS, CDR2 YFSETQ. The CDR3 is 17 residues long.

This clonotype was counted many times. The chain recombines TRBV6-2 or TRBV6-3 with TRBJ2-4, with TRBD1 identical over 7 bases. The CDR3 is 15 amino acids. The J segment lost 0 bases and the V segment lost 5 bases, leaving 4 bases of the junction unmatched. CDR1 and CDR2 (germline): MNHEY, SVGEGT. CDR3 residues: CASSPQGEAKNIQYF. CDR3 coding DNA: TGTGCCAGCAGTCCCCAGGGGGAAGCCAAAAACATTCAGTACTTC.

This clonotype was seen ten or more times. This sequence joins TRBV12-3 or TRBV12-4 and TRBJ2-5; 7 bases align to TRBD1. This CDR3 region has 13 residues. V lost 7 bases to trimming and J lost 2 bases; unmatched junction nucleotides: 4. As DNA, the CDR3 is TGTGCCAGCAAGGGACAGCAACAAGAGACCCAGTACTTC. Its translation: CASKGQQQETQYF.

As to this clonotype: The junction does not match germline at one end; this may be a read error. The chain joins TRBV6-2 or TRBV6-3 to TRBJ1-1; 8 nucleotides line up with TRBD1. Germline V gives CDR1 MNHEY, CDR2 SVGEGT. This CDR3 contains 17 residues. CDR3 loop: CASSDSRIGQGNTEAFF. Here the CDR3 DNA reads TGTGCCAGCAGTGACTCAAGGATTGGACAGGGGAACACTGAAGCTTTCTTT.

The genes are TRBV11-3 and TRBJ2-2, with D unclear. The length of the CDR3 is 15 residues. Trimming left V 1 base short and J 1 base short, with 7 bases between. Germline V gene data show CDR1 as SGHNT and CDR2 as YENEEA. Here the CDR3 DNA reads TGTGCCAGCAGCTTAGGTGGGGAGAACACCGGGGAGCTGTTTTTT. It translates to CASSLGGENTGELFF.

The rearrangement uses TRBV6-2 or TRBV6-3 and TRBJ2-1; 8 bases map to TRBD2. Germline values: CDR1 MNHEY, CDR2 SVGEGT. The CDR3 contains 16 residues. Trimming took 0 bases from V and 8 from J; bases not matched to a gene: 9. The CDR3: CASSYSISGILDEQFF. Here the CDR3 DNA reads TGTGCCAGCAGTTACTCGATTAGCGGGATCCTGGATGAGCAGTTCTTC.

The sample holds a few counts of this clonotype. The V gene is TRBV12-3 or TRBV12-4, the J gene TRBJ1-2, with unresolved D. The CDR3 loop spans 15 amino acids. The V end was cut by 1 base, the J end by 4 bases, with 13 bases between. The CDR3 region is CASSLGLGQPYGYTF. DNA of the CDR3: TGTGCCAGCAGTTTAGGGTTAGGGCAGCCCTATGGCTACACCTTC.

This clonotype was counted ten times or more. The V and J genes are TRBV11-2 and TRBJ2-3; D might be TRBD1 (6 bases). The CDR3 extends over 17 amino acids. Deletions cut 5 bases from V and 3 bases from J, with 21 bases between. CDR1 SGHAT and CDR2 FQNNGV come from the germline V gene. The CDR3 nucleotides read TGTGCCAGCAGCCTGCTGGGGGCCCCTAACCCGACAGATACGCAGTATTTT. This translates into CASSLLGAPNPTDTQYF.